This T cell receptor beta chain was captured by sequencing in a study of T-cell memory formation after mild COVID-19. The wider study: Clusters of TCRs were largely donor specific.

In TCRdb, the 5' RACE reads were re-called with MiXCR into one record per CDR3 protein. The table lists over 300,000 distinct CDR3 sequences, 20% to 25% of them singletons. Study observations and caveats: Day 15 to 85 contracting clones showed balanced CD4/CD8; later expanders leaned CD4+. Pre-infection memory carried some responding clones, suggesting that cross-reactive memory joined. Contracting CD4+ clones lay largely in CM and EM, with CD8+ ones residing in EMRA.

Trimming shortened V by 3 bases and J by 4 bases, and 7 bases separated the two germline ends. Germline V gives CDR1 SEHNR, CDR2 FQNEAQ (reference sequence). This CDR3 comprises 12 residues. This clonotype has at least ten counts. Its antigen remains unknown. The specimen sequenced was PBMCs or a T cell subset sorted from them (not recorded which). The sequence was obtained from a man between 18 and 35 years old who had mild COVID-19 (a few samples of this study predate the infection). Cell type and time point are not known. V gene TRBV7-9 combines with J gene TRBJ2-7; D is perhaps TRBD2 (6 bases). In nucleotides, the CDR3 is TGTGCCAGCAGCTTTCGGGGGTACGAGCAGTACTTC. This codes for CASSFRGYEQYF.